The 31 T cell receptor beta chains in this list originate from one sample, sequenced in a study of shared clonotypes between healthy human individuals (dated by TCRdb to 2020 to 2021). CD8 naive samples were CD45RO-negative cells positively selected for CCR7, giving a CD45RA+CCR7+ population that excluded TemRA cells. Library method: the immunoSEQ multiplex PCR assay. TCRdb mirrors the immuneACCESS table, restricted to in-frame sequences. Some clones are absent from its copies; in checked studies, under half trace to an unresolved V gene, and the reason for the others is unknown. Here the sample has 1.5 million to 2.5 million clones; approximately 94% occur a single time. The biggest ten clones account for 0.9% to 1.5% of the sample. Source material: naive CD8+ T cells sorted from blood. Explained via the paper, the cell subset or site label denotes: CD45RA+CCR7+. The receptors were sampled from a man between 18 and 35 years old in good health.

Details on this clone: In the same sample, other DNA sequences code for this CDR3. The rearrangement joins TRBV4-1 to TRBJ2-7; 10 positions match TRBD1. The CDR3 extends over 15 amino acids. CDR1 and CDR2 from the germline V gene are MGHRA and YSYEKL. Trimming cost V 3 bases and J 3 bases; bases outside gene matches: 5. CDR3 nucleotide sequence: TGCGCCAGCAGCCAGCCGGGACAGGGGCTCTACGAGCAGTACTTC. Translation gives CASSQPGQGLYEQYF.

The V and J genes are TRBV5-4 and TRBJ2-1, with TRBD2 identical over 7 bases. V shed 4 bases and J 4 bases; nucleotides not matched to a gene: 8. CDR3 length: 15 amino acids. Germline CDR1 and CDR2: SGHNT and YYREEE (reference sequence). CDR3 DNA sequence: TGTGCCAGCAGCGCACTAGCGCAAATATACAATGAGCAGTTCTTC. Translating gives CASSALAQIYNEQFF.

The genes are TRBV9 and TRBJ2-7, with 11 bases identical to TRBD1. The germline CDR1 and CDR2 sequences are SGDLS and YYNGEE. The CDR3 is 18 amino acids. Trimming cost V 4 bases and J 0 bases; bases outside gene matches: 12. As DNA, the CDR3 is TGTGCCAGCAGCTTTCACCGGGACAGGGGGGAGGGCTCCTACGAGCAGTACTTC. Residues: CASSFHRDRGEGSYEQYF.

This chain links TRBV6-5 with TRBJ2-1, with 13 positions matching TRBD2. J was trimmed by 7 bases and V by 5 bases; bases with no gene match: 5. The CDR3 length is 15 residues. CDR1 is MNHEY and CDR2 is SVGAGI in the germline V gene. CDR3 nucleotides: TGTGCCAGCAGTGGACTAGCGGGAGTAAGAAATGAGCAGTTCTTC. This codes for CASSGLAGVRNEQFF.

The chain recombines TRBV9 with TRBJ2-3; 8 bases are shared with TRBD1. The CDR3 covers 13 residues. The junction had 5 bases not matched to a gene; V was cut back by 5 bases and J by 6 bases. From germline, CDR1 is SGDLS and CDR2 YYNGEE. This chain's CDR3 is CASSTGGTDTQYF. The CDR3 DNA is TGTGCCAGCAGTACAGGGGGTACTGATACGCAGTATTTT.

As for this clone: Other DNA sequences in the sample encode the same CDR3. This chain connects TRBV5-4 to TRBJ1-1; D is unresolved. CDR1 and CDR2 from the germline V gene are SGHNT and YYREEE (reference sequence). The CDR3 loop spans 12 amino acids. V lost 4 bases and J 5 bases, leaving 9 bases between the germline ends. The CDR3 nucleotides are TGTGCCAGCAGCCCTGGTGGGACTGAAGCTTTCTTT. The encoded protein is CASSPGGTEAFF.

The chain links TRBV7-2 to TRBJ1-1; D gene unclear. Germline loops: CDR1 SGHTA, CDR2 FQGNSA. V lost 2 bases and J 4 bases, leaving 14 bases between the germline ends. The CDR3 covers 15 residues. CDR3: CASSLWLGVSTEAFF. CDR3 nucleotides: TGTGCCAGCAGCTTATGGCTGGGAGTCAGCACTGAAGCTTTCTTT. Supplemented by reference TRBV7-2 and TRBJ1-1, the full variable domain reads GAGVSQSPSNKVTEKGKDVELRCDPISGHTALYWYRQSLGQGLEFLIYFQGNSAPDKSGLPSDRFSAERTGGSVSTLTIQRTQQEDSAVYLCASSLWLGVSTEAFFGQGTRLTVV.

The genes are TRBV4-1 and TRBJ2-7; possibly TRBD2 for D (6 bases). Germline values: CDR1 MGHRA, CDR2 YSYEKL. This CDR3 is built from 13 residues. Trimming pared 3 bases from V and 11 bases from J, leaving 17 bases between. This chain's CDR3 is CASSHERRDLKYF. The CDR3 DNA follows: TGCGCCAGCAGCCATGAACGTCGGGACTTGAAGTACTTC.

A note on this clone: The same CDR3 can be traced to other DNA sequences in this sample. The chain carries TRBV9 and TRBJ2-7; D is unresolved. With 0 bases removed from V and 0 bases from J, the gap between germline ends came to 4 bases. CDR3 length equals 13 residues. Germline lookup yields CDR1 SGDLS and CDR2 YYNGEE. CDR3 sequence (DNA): TGTGCCAGCAGCGTAGCGACCTCCTACGAGCAGTACTTC. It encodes CASSVATSYEQYF. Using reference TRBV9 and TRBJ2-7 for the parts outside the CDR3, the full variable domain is DSGVTQTPKHLITATGQRVTLRCSPRSGDLSVYWYQQSLDQGLQFLIQYYNGEERAKGNILERFSAQQFPDLHSELNLSSLELGDSALYFCASSVATSYEQYFGPGTRLTVT.

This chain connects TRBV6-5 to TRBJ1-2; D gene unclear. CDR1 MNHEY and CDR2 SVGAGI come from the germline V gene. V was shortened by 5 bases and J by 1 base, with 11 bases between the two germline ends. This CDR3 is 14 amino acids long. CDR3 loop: CASSRDWDNYGYTF. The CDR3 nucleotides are TGTGCCAGCAGTCGCGACTGGGATAACTATGGCTACACCTTC.

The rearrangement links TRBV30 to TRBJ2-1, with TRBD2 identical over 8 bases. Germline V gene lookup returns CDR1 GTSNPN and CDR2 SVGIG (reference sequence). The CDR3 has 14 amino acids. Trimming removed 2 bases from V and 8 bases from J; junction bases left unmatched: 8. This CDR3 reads CAWSLVAGSDEQFF. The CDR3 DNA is TGTGCCTGGAGTTTGGTAGCGGGAAGCGATGAGCAGTTCTTC.

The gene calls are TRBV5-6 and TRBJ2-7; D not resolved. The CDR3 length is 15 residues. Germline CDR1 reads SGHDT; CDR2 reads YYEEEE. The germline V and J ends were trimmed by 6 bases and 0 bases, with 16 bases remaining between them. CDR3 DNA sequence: TGTGCCAGCACCCTGGGTGGCAGTATCTCCTACGAGCAGTACTTC. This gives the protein CASTLGGSISYEQYF.

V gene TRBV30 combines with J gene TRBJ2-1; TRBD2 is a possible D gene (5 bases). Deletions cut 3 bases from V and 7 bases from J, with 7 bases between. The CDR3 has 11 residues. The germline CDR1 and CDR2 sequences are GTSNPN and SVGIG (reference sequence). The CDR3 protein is CAWSGENEQFF. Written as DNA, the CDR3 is TGTGCCTGGAGCGGGGAGAATGAGCAGTTCTTC.

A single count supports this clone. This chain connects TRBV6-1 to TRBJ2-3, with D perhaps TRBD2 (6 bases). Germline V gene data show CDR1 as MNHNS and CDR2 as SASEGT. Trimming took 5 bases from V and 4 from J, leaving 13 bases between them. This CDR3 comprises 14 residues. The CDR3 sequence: CASSRLVGADTQYF. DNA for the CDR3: TGTGCCAGCAGTCGACTAGTCGGGGCAGATACGCAGTATTTT.

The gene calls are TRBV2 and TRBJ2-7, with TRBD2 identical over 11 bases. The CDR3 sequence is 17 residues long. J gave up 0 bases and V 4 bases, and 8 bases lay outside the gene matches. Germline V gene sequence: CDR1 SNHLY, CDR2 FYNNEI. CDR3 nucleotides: TGTGCCAGCAGTGCCAGCGGGACTAGCGGTCTCTCCTACGAGCAGTACTTC. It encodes CASSASGTSGLSYEQYF.

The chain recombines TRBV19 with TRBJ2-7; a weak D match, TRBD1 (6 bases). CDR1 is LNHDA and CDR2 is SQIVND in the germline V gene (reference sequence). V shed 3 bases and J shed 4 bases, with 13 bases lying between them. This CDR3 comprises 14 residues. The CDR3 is CASSMWQGSYEQYF. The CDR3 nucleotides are TGTGCCAGTAGTATGTGGCAGGGGTCGTACGAGCAGTACTTC.

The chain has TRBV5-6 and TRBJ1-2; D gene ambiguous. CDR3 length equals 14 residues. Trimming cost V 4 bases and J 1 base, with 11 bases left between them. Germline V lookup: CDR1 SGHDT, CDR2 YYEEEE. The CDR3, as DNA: TGTGCCAGCAGCCCCTCTGGCAGTAACTATGGCTACACCTTC. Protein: CASSPSGSNYGYTF. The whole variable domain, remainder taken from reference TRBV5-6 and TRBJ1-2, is DAGVTQSPTHLIKTRGQQVTLRCSPKSGHDTVSWYQQALGQGPQFIFQYYEEEERQRGNFPDRFSGHQFPNYSSELNVNALLLGDSALYLCASSPSGSNYGYTFGSGTRLTVV.

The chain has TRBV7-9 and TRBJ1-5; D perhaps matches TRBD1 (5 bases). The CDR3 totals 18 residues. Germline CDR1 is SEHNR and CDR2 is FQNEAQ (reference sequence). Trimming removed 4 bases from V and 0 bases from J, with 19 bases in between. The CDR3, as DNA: TGTGCCAGCAGCTCGTACGGGACGGGGAGTTATAGCAATCAGCCCCAGCATTTT. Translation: CASSSYGTGSYSNQPQHF.

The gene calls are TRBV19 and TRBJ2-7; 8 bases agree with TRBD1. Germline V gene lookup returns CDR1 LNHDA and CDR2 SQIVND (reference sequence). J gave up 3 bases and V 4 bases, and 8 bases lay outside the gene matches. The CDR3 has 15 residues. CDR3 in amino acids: CASSTGSGGGYEQYF. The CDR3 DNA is TGTGCCAGTAGTACCGGTTCAGGGGGCGGCTACGAGCAGTACTTC. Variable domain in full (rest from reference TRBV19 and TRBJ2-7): DGGITQSPKYLFRKEGQNVTLSCEQNLNHDAMYWYRQDPGQGLRLIYYSQIVNDFQKGDIAEGYSVSREKKESFPLTVTSAQKNPTAFYLCASSTGSGGGYEQYFGPGTRLTVT.

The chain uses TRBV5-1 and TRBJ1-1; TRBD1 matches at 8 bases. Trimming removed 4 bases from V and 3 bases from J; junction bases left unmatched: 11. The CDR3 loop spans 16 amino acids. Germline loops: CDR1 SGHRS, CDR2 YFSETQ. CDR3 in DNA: TGCGCCAGCAGCCCCGGGACAGGAGTTAGGTACACTGAAGCTTTCTTT. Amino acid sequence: CASSPGTGVRYTEAFF. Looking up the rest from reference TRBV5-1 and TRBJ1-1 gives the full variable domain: KAGVTQTPRYLIKTRGQQVTLSCSPISGHRSVSWYQQTPGQGLQFLFEYFSETQRNKGNFPGRFSGRQFSNSRSEMNVSTLELGDSALYLCASSPGTGVRYTEAFFGQGTRLTVV.

This CDR3 is CASSPRDFSYEQYF. The CDR3 nucleotides read TGCGCCAGCAGCCCTCGGGACTTCTCCTACGAGCAGTACTTC. This chain links TRBV5-1 with TRBJ2-7, with D possibly TRBD2 on 6 matching bases. CDR1 and CDR2 from the germline V gene are SGHRS and YFSETQ. The CDR3 extends over 14 amino acids. Trimming left V 4 bases short and J 0 bases short, with 11 bases between.

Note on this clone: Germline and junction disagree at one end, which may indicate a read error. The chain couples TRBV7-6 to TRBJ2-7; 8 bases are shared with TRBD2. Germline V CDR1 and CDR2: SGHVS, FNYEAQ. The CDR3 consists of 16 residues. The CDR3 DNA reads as TGTGCCAGCAGCTTAGGAGTGGCAGCGGGAGTGTACGGGCAGTACTTC. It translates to CASSLGVAAGVYGQYF.

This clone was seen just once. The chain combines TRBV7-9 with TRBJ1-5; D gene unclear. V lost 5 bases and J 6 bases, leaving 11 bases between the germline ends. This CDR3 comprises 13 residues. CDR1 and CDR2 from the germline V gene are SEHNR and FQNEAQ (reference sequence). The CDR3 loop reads CASSDEWAQPQHF. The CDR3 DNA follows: TGTGCCAGCAGCGATGAATGGGCTCAGCCCCAGCATTTT.

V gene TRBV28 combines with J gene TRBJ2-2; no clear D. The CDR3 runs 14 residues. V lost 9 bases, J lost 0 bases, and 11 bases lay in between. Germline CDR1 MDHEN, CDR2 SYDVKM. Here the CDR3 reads CASHQPSNTGELFF. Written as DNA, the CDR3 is TGTGCCAGTCACCAACCGTCGAACACCGGGGAGCTGTTTTTT. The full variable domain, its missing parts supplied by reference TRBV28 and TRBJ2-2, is DVKVTQSSRYLVKRTGEKVFLECVQDMDHENMFWYRQDPGLGLRLIYFSYDVKMKEKGDIPEGYSVSREKKERFSLILESASTNQTSMYLCASHQPSNTGELFFGEGSRLTVL.

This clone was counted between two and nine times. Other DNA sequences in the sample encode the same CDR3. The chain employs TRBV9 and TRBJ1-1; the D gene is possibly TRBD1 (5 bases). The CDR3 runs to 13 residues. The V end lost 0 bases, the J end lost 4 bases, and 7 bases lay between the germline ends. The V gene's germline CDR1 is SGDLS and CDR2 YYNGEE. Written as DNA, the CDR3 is TGTGCCAGCAGCGTAGATGGGGCCACTGAAGCTTTCTTT. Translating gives CASSVDGATEAFF.

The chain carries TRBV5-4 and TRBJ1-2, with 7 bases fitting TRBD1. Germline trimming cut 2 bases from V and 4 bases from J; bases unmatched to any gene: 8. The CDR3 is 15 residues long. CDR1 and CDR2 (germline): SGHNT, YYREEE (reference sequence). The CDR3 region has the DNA TGTGCCAGCAGCTTCCGTGGCCAGGGGGTCTATGGCTACACCTTC. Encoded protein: CASSFRGQGVYGYTF.

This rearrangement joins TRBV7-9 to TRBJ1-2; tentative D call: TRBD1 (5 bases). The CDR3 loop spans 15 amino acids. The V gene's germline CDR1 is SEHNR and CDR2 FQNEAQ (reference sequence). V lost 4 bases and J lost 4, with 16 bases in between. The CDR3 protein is CASSSGSRGIYGYTF. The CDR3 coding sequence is TGTGCCAGCAGCTCAGGTTCACGGGGGATCTATGGCTACACCTTC. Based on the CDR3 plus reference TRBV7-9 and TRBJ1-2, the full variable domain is DTGVSQNPRHKITKRGQNVTFRCDPISEHNRLYWYRQTLGQGPEFLTYFQNEAQLEKSRLLSDRFSAERPKGSFSTLEIQRTEQGDSAMYLCASSSGSRGIYGYTFGSGTRLTVV.

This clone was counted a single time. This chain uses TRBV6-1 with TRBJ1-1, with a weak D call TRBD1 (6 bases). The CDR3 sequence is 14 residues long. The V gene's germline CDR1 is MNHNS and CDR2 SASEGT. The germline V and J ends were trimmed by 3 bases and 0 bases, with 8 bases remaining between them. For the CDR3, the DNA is TGTGCCAGCAGTGAGGGACATATGAACACTGAAGCTTTCTTT. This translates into CASSEGHMNTEAFF.

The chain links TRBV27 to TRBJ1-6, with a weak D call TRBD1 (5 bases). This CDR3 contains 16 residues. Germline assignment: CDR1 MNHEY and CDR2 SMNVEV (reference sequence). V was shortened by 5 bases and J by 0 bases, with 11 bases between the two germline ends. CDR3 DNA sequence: TGTGCCAGCAGTGTTACAGGTTTCTCCTATAATTCACCCCTCCACTTT. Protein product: CASSVTGFSYNSPLHF.

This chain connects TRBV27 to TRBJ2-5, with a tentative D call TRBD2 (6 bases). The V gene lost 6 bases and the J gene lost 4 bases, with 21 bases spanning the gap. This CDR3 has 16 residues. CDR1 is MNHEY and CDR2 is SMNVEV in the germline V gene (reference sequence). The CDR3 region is CASSPLSGVGGETQYF. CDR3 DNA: TGTGCCAGCAGCCCCCTATCGGGCGTGGGAGGAGAGACCCAGTACTTC.

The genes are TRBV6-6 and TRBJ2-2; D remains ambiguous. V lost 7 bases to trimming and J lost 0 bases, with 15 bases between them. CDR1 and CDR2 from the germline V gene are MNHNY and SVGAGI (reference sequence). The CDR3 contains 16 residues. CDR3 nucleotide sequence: TGTGCCAGCATCCCCTCCGTTTGGGCGAACACCGGGGAGCTGTTTTTT. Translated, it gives CASIPSVWANTGELFF.